The entry that follows covers one T cell receptor beta chain sequence. Its antigen is unknown. Compared with germline, one end of the junction differs, possibly owing to a read error. The data are from a study of tumor and adjacent non-tumor tissue in lung cancer (dated by TCRdb to the late 2010s). With respect to the entire study: Patients with adenocarcinoma (12), squamous cell carcinoma (2) and small cell lung cancer (1) were included in the cohort. A total of 95 million to 150 million productive TCRbeta reads were generated by sequencing, corresponding to an average of about 4.17 million reads per sample. For each patient, one tumor sample and one normal lung sample were taken, giving thirty paired specimens that underwent TCRbeta CDR3 sequencing. Ages among the 15 or so patients ranged from about 31 to 80 years, there were approximately 10 men and 5 women, and disease was at TNM stage I to III. The study compared bulk TCRbeta repertoires from lung tumor tissue and matched distant non-tumor lung tissue of some 15 lung cancer patients. Summary of the overall study and its limitations: In normal lung, the top 100 clones accounted for a significantly larger cumulative share of the repertoire than in tumor tissue. Peripheral blood was not sequenced, so blood TCRbeta repertoires in these lung cancer patients were not examined. Only approximately 14 patients were included in the cohort, and the need for larger samples and more detailed clinical data was noted by the authors. TCR diversity was significantly higher in younger patients, and greater tumor TCR diversity was associated with shorter overall survival and shorter disease-free survival. Neither the sequencing platform nor unique molecular identifiers are mentioned in the methods. Tumor tissue showed significantly higher TCR diversity (inverse Simpson) than normal lung tissue, at around 460 vs 160 (P = 0.0075, Mann-Whitney U test).

The germline V gene supplies CDR1 MGHRA and CDR2 YSYEKL. The CDR3, from cysteine to phenylalanine, totals 16 residues. Solely the CDR3 DNA is kept, with 48 bases framed from the first base. Library construction relied on multiplex PCR. The reads were generated on an Illumina HiSeq 2500. Following protocols modified from ARM-PCR, the researchers constructed TCRbeta libraries through three rounds of nested PCR with primers (Table S4). Before sequencing, PCR products of 200-500 bp were cut from the gel and purified using the QIAquick gel extraction kit. As for the authors' bioinformatics: Trimmomatic was used to clean the reads, FLASH merged the cleaned reads into complete CDR3 sequences, and MiTCR assigned the sequences to V(D)J germline segments. Clonal diversity was computed as the inverse Simpson's index with VDJtools. Productive reads were defined as in-frame sequences without a premature stop codon. TCRdb reworked the public reads: Q25 trimming with fastp, MiXCR clone assembly, productive beta chains retained. Rows with one shared CDR3 protein collapse into an entry with the most common genes and DNA. TCRdb, not the original authors, processed these V and J calls. The sample data list some 100,000 distinct CDR3 sequences, and roughly 78% of these were observed just once. Less than 40% of the sample goes to the ten largest clones.

RNA was extracted from bulk unsorted tissue and checked for quality with a NanoDrop ND-1000 and an Agilent 2100. For the normal lung samples, distant non-tumor tissue was collected more than 3 cm away from the tumor edge. The donors were newly diagnosed lung cancer patients admitted for thoracic surgery in China from August to November 2014 who had not received prior chemotherapy. The study excluded patients who had received radiotherapy or chemotherapy before or who had another cancer at the same time. Pieces of surgical tissue measuring about 1-2.1 cm3 were kept in RNAlater solution and held at -80 degrees C until needed.

The sequencing input was distant non-tumor lung tissue. This TCR derives from a man in his 60s with small cell lung cancer. The chain is encoded by TRBV4-1 joined to TRBJ2-1; TRBD2 is a possible D gene, resting on 7 matching bases. The sequenced DNA is TGCCCCAGAAGCGGCGCGGGGGACATCGGCCCCAATGAGCAGTTCTTC. It translates to CPRSGAGDIGPNEQFF.